This T cell receptor beta chain stems from a study of CD4 T cells in relation to SARS-CoV-2 and coronaviruses. Study summary: TCR beta CDR3s were sequenced after approximately 9-day antigen culture of PBMCs. Overall study results and limits: This crossreactivity analysis covered spike protein alone, no other viral proteins.

Naive and memory CD4+ T cells were separated from cryopreserved PBMCs. Trimming at V came to 3 bases and at J to 2 bases, leaving 9 bases not matched to a gene. The CDR3 totals 18 residues. CDR1 and CDR2 from the germline V gene are SGHNT and YYREEE (reference sequence). Survey-level TCR-beta sequencing used DNA from CEF-cultured naive and memory CD4+ T cells. Sequencing was performed with immunoSEQ multiplex PCR; in TCRdb, only in-frame clones are kept and a portion is missing. The table lists some 32,000 clones, roughly 82% of them singletons. Details on this clone: Its target is not known.

The V call is TRBV5-4, the J call TRBJ2-2; TRBD2 aligns across 11 bases. Specimen: memory CD4+ T cells from PBMCs, cultured in vitro. The origin of this receptor is an adult with COVID-19. The CDR3 here is CASSWGSSGRPNTGELFF. As DNA, the CDR3 is TGTGCCAGCAGCTGGGGGTCTAGCGGGAGGCCTAACACCGGGGAGCTGTTTTTT.